This T cell receptor beta chain derives from a study of blood T cells in healthy people across ages. Whole-study findings and limits: Naive T cell percentage by flow cytometry tracked strongly with beta diversity. PBMCs went unsorted, and a conclusive naive versus antigen-experienced comparison was therefore prevented.

The sample, around 10 milliliters of peripheral blood, was drawn from each donor. A sample-barcoded 5' primer and a J-beta primer mix were used in a second PCR of about 7 to 11 cycles. TCRdb called the 5' RACE reads again in MiXCR, with one record for every CDR3 protein. This sample carries around 900,000 distinct CDR3 sequences, about 30% of them seen once, and the ten largest clones take 17%. This clonotype was observed at least ten times. Its antigen is still unknown. Sequencing was performed on blood. This clonotype was obtained from a woman of 80 years or more in good health.

In DNA, the CDR3 is TGTGCCAGCAGTATCGAGTCCTTTTCCTACGAGCAGTACTTC. Its protein is CASSIESFSYEQYF. The chain uses TRBV6-2 or TRBV6-3 and TRBJ2-7; D call uncertain. Trimming pared 5 bases from V and 1 base from J, leaving 12 bases between. CDR3 length: 14 residues. CDR1 is MNHEY and CDR2 is SVGEGT in the germline V gene.